Each of the 26 T cell receptor beta chains below was sequenced from the same sample in a study of regulatory T cells in long-lasting Graves disease. As to time point: newly diagnosed GD, antithyroid drugs for less than 3 months. RNA from PBMCs was the source of the TCR library. HTBI primers from iRepertoire and Arm-PCR of CDR3 regions yielded the TCR beta libraries. A single record per CDR3 protein comes from TCRdb applying MiXCR to the multiplex PCR reads. Of 600,000 to 650,000 distinct CDR3 sequences in the sample, about 16% are singletons; the top ten hold about 17%. The same sample was also used in a study of T cells in Graves' hyperthyroidism and ophthalmopathy.

The material was peripheral blood mononuclear cells (PBMCs), obtained at new diagnosis, from a patient treated with antithyroid drugs. All receptors come from a woman aged 25-40 years with Graves disease.

The rearrangement links TRBV2 to TRBJ2-2; 11 bases agree with TRBD2. CDR3 size: 14 residues. Germline V CDR1 and CDR2: SNHLY, FYNNEI. Losses at the gene ends were 4 bases for V and 7 bases for J; bases not matched to a gene: 2. CDR3 bases: TGTGCCAGCAGTGGTGGACTAGCGGGCGGGGAGCTGTTTTTT. Translated, it gives CASSGGLAGGELFF.

This clonotype was counted only a few times. This chain connects TRBV28 to TRBJ2-7; D unresolved. The CDR3 runs to 13 residues. Trimming removed 6 bases at V and 6 bases at J, with 15 bases between. Germline V gene sequence: CDR1 MDHEN, CDR2 SYDVKM. The chain's CDR3 is CASRPSHGVEQYF. The CDR3 DNA reads TGTGCCAGCAGACCATCTCATGGGGTCGAGCAGTACTTC.

The chain has TRBV24-1 and TRBJ1-1; a possible D gene is TRBD1 (6 bases). The ends were cut back, 7 bases at V and 1 base at J, with 12 bases in the middle. CDR3 length equals 14 residues. Germline CDR1 reads KGHDR; CDR2 reads SFDVKD. The CDR3 DNA sequence: TGTGCCACCAGAGGGGGTTATGGGAACACTGAAGCTTTCTTT. Translating gives CATRGGYGNTEAFF.

This clonotype was observed at least ten times. Mismatch with germline at one junction end may stem from a read error. The chain recombines TRBV5-1 with TRBJ2-2; D is unresolved. CDR1 SGHRS and CDR2 YFSETQ come from the germline V gene. CDR3 length equals 15 residues. CDR3 sequence reads: CASSLAMPETSIVAF. CDR3 DNA: TGCGCCAGCAGCTTGGCCATGCCGGAAACCTCTATCGTCGCTTTT.

This clonotype was found a few times. The J gene is TRBJ2-7, the V gene TRBV20-1; 9 bases line up with TRBD1. The germline gives CDR1 DFQATT, CDR2 SNEGSKA (reference sequence). With V trimmed by 4 bases and J by 5 bases, 6 bases remained unmatched. This CDR3 has 13 amino acids. As DNA, the CDR3 is TGCAGTGCTAAGGGACAGGGAGATCACGAGCAGTACTTC. Protein product: CSAKGQGDHEQYF.

This clonotype was observed a few times. This chain links TRBV18 with TRBJ1-1; D not resolved. Germline lookup yields CDR1 KGHSH and CDR2 LQKENI. The CDR3 is made up of 15 amino acids. V gave up 3 bases and J gave up 5 bases, with 16 bases separating them. CDR3 sequence reads: CASSPSFGDGTEAFF. For the CDR3, the DNA is TGTGCCAGCTCACCGAGCTTTGGGGATGGTACTGAAGCTTTCTTT. The variable domain in full, completed from reference TRBV18 and TRBJ1-1, reads NAGVMQNPRHLVRRRGQEARLRCSPMKGHSHVYWYRQLPEEGLKFMVYLQKENIIDESGMPKERFSAEFPKEGPSILRIQQVVRGDSAAYFCASSPSFGDGTEAFFGQGTRLTVV.

This clonotype was seen more than once but under ten times. This chain uses TRBV28 with TRBJ2-2, with 7 bases lining up with TRBD1. Per germline, CDR1 MDHEN and CDR2 SYDVKM. This CDR3 is 15 amino acids long. V lost 9 bases, J lost 3 bases, and 10 bases stayed unmatched. CDR3 nucleotide sequence: TGTGCCAGTCATTTAGGGGGCCTTGACACCGGGGAGCTGTTTTTT. As protein: CASHLGGLDTGELFF.

V and J are TRBV5-1 and TRBJ2-7; possible D gene TRBD2, 6 bases. The germline CDR1 and CDR2 sequences are SGHRS and YFSETQ. This CDR3 contains 13 residues. V lost 4 bases and J 6 bases, leaving 14 bases between the germline ends. The CDR3 protein is CASSPGSYGEQYF. For the CDR3, the DNA is TGCGCCAGCAGCCCCGGGAGTTACGGCGAGCAGTACTTC.

V gene TRBV30 combines with J gene TRBJ2-2; weak D call: TRBD2 (6 bases). The V and J ends lost 2 bases and 0 bases respectively, with 10 bases between them. Germline CDR1 is GTSNPN and CDR2 is SVGIG (reference sequence). This CDR3 has 15 residues. CDR3 in amino acids: CAWSRGTANTGELFF. The CDR3 DNA reads TGTGCCTGGAGTCGGGGGACCGCGAACACCGGGGAGCTGTTTTTT.

Notes on this clonotype: This likely came from a read error, as a far larger clone is one base away. The chain couples TRBV28 to TRBJ2-1; 11 nucleotides line up with TRBD2. This CDR3 comprises 15 residues. The germline V gene has CDR1 MDHEN and CDR2 SYDVKM. Germline trimming cut 6 bases from V and 6 bases from J; bases unmatched to any gene: 7. The DNA for the CDR3 is TGTGCCAGCAGCCTCGGGACTAGCGGTGTCAATGAGCAGTTCTTC. Its translation is CASSLGTSGVNEQFF.

This clonotype was detected a few times. This CDR3 is CASSPHAGDPTTDTQYF. CDR3 DNA: TGTGCCAGCAGCCCTCACGCCGGCGACCCGACGACAGATACGCAGTATTTT. The chain has TRBV7-2 and TRBJ2-3; D gene ambiguous. Trimming left V 5 bases short and J 3 bases short, with 21 bases between. In germline, CDR1 is SGHTA, CDR2 FQGNSA. There are 17 residues in the CDR3.

This clonotype was picked up one time. The chain recombines TRBV6-1 with TRBJ2-1; perhaps TRBD1 as D (5 bases). Trimming shortened V by 8 bases and J by 6 bases, and 8 bases separated the two germline ends. This CDR3 has 11 amino acids. Germline V CDR1 and CDR2: MNHNS, SASEGT. The CDR3 nucleotides read TGTGCCAGCGGACACACCAATGAGCAGTTCTTC. It codes for CASGHTNEQFF.

This clonotype appeared many times. This chain connects TRBV12-3 or TRBV12-4 to TRBJ2-7; D remains ambiguous. V lost 4 bases and J 0 bases, leaving 19 bases between the germline ends. There are 17 residues in the CDR3. The CDR3 sequence is CASSYRRQELSSYEQYF. CDR3 bases: TGTGCCAGCAGTTACCGACGGCAGGAGCTGAGCTCCTACGAGCAGTACTTC.

V gene TRBV19 combines with J gene TRBJ1-1, with a tentative D call TRBD1 (6 bases). CDR3 length equals 16 residues. Germline CDR1 is LNHDA and CDR2 is SQIVND (reference sequence). V was clipped by 8 bases and J by 4 bases, with 23 bases between them. CDR3 amino acids: CASDHQSKGGSTEAFF. The CDR3 DNA is TGTGCCAGTGACCACCAATCCAAAGGGGGGAGCACTGAAGCTTTCTTT.

This sequence joins TRBV5-6 and TRBJ1-1; D not certain. Germline V lookup: CDR1 SGHDT, CDR2 YYEEEE. There are 15 residues in the CDR3. V was trimmed by 0 bases and J by 0 bases, leaving 9 bases between them. The CDR3 is CASSLAWGVNTEAFF. In nucleotides, the CDR3 is TGTGCCAGCAGCTTGGCCTGGGGTGTGAACACTGAAGCTTTCTTT.

The table lists this clonotype with many counts. The chain couples TRBV27 to TRBJ1-2, with 7 bases fitting TRBD1. The junction had 6 bases not matched to a gene; V was cut back by 0 bases and J by 8 bases. The CDR3 is 14 amino acids. Germline V gene sequence: CDR1 MNHEY, CDR2 SMNVEV (reference sequence). The CDR3 protein is CASSLSDRRAGYTF. Here the CDR3 DNA reads TGTGCCAGCAGTTTATCGGACAGGAGGGCCGGCTACACCTTC.

In this sample, this clonotype turned up many times. The chain combines TRBV28 with TRBJ1-6; a weak D match, TRBD1 (5 bases). This CDR3 comprises 14 residues. V lost 2 bases and J lost 8, with 10 bases in between. Germline V gene sequence: CDR1 MDHEN, CDR2 SYDVKM. CDR3 coding DNA: TGTGCCAGCAGTTTAGGCGGAGGGGATTCACCCCTCCACTTT. Its protein product is CASSLGGGDSPLHF.

The table lists this clonotype with a count of one. It may be a read error: a sequence one base away is much more abundant. V and J are TRBV2 and TRBJ2-1, with 9 bases that match TRBD2. CDR1 is SNHLY and CDR2 is FYNNEI in the germline V gene. Germline trimming cut 6 bases from V and 7 bases from J; bases unmatched to any gene: 10. The CDR3 is 15 residues long. CDR3 sequence (DNA): TGTGCCAGCAGAATTAGCGGGAGTTATAGTAATGAGCAGTTCTTC. Translation: CASRISGSYSNEQFF.

The gene calls are TRBV20-1 and TRBJ2-7, with a weak D call TRBD1 (5 bases). There are 12 residues in the CDR3. Trimming left V 5 bases short and J 0 bases short, with 8 bases between. Germline V gene lookup returns CDR1 DFQATT and CDR2 SNEGSKA (reference sequence). CDR3 nucleotide sequence: TGCAGTGCTGAGACAGTCTCCTACGAGCAGTACTTC. This encodes CSAETVSYEQYF.

This clonotype has at least ten counts. V gene TRBV2 combines with J gene TRBJ1-4; TRBD1 matches 9 bases. This CDR3 is built from 15 residues. Per the germline V gene, CDR1 is SNHLY and CDR2 is FYNNEI. V lost 8 bases to trimming and J lost 7 bases; unmatched junction nucleotides: 11. CDR3 bases: TGTGCCAGCCGCAGATCAACAGGGGGCGGTGAAAAACTGTTTTTT. It specifies CASRRSTGGGEKLFF.

This clonotype was recorded many times. The chain is built from TRBV28 and TRBJ1-2, with 7 bases that match TRBD1. The germline CDR1 and CDR2 sequences are MDHEN and SYDVKM. The CDR3 has 12 residues. J lost 10 bases, V lost 3 bases, and 5 bases had no gene match. CDR3 sequence: CASSLSGQDYTF. CDR3 bases: TGTGCCAGCAGTTTGAGTGGACAGGACTACACCTTC.

There are many counts of this clonotype. The chain uses TRBV28 and TRBJ2-7; D uncertain. V gave up 6 bases and J gave up 2 bases, with 11 bases separating them. Per germline, CDR1 MDHEN and CDR2 SYDVKM. This CDR3 has 13 residues. The CDR3 protein is CASRVPSTYEQYF. The CDR3 region has the DNA TGTGCCAGCAGAGTCCCCTCAACCTACGAGCAGTACTTC.

In this sample, this clonotype turned up many times. This rearrangement joins TRBV11-2 to TRBJ2-7, with D possibly TRBD2 on 5 matching bases. The CDR3 totals 14 residues. With 3 bases removed from V and 7 bases from J, the gap between germline ends came to 16 bases. Per the germline V gene, CDR1 is SGHAT and CDR2 is FQNNGV. CDR3 bases: TGTGCCAGCAGCTTGGTCGTCGGGATGGAGGAGCAGTACTTC. This gives the protein CASSLVVGMEEQYF.

This clonotype has more than one count but fewer than ten. CDR3 coding DNA: TGTGCCAGCAGCTTGAGAAGACGGGGGAGCACAGATACGCAGTATTTT. Its protein is CASSLRRRGSTDTQYF. The chain carries TRBV5-4 and TRBJ2-3, with D possibly TRBD2 on 6 matching bases. The CDR3 runs 16 residues. The V gene's germline CDR1 is SGHNT and CDR2 YYREEE (reference sequence). V was clipped by 1 base and J by 0 bases, with 12 bases between them.

This clonotype occurred many times. The rearrangement joins TRBV15 to TRBJ2-5; no definite D call. V shed 1 base and J shed 2 bases, with 17 bases lying between them. The CDR3 loop spans 17 amino acids. The germline V gene encodes CDR1 LNHNV and CDR2 YYDKDF (reference sequence). The CDR3 nucleotides are TGTGCCACCAGCAGAGTGGGCCAGCCCTTAGATCAAGAGACCCAGTACTTC. This gives the protein CATSRVGQPLDQETQYF.

This clonotype has just a few counts. V gene TRBV28 combines with J gene TRBJ1-3; D call uncertain. There are 15 residues in the CDR3. Germline assignment: CDR1 MDHEN and CDR2 SYDVKM. V was pared by 2 bases and J by 2 bases, with 10 bases between. In DNA form, the CDR3 reads TGTGCCAGCAGTTTAAGATCACCCACTGGAAACACCATATATTTT. Protein sequence: CASSLRSPTGNTIYF.